The entry below describes one TCR beta chain. Its antigen is still unknown. The PCR employed 60 Vbeta primers together with 13 Jbeta primers. Using immunoSEQ multiplex PCR, the repertoire was profiled, and TCRdb retains in-frame clones only, with some absent. The table records roughly 110,000 clones, about four fifths of them present only once. Trimming took off 8 bases at V and 2 bases at J, with 13 bases between the two ends. This CDR3 region has 13 residues. The germline V gene encodes CDR1 ENHRY and CDR2 SYGVKD. The data belong to a study of cytomegalovirus exposure and HLA in healthy donors. As for the study in general: Falling in the Caucasian-associated ancestry cluster were less than 85% of approximately 410 genotyped donors.

Study conclusions and caveats: Later analysis reportedly placed an Asian-associated ancestry cluster below the roughly 680-donor mean in N-insertions.

The sequence was obtained from a woman aged 45-59 years in good health and CMV-seropositive. What was sequenced was PBMCs. The chain is built from TRBV10-3 and TRBJ2-7, with a possible D match to TRBD1 (5 bases). The CDR3: CAISAPGTYEQYF. The CDR3 coding sequence is TGTGCCATCTCAGCTCCAGGGACCTACGAGCAGTACTTC.